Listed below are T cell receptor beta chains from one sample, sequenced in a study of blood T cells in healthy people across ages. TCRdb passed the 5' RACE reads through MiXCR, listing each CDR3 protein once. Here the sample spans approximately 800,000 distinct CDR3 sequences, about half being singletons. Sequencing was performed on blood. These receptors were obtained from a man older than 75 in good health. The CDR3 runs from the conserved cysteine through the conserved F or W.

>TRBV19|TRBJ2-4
CASSGDWPAKNIQYF
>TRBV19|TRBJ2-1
CASSIHDDHAGEQFF
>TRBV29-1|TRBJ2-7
CSVATSGSYEQYF
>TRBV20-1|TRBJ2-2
CSAERDFVTGELFF
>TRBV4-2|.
CASSPLTSGGKPNEQYF
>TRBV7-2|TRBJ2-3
CASSRGSSEDTQYF
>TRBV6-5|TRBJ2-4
CASSYSPGTNIQYF
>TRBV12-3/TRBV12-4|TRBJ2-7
CASSLLVTSGIRNEQYF
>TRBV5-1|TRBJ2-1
CASMDGYNEQFF
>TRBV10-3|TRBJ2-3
CAIGAGLAVTDTQYF
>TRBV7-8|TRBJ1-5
CASSLDAGVHNQPQHF
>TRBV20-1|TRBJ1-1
CSAEGTGGKDTEAFF
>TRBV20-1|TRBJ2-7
CSATTGTSGFSYEQYF
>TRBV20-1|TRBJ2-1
CSARDLRRTSGYNEQFF
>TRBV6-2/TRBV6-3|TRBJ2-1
CASSYSPNNEQFF
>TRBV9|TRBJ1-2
CASSLRIGQGRGGGYTF
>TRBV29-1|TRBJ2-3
CSAIPGQSSTDTQYF
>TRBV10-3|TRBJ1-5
CAISESDRVRQPQHF
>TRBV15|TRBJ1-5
CATSREPGSHQPQHF
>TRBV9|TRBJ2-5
CASSPMAGDYNEQYF
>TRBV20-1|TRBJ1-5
CSARDRDLIMVGNQPQHF
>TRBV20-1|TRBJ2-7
CSARGGLSSGTFEQYF
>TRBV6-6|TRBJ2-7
CASSPRPYSYEQYF
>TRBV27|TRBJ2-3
CASSLIGSGRGADTQYF
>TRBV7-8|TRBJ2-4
CASSENSRGLAKNIQYF